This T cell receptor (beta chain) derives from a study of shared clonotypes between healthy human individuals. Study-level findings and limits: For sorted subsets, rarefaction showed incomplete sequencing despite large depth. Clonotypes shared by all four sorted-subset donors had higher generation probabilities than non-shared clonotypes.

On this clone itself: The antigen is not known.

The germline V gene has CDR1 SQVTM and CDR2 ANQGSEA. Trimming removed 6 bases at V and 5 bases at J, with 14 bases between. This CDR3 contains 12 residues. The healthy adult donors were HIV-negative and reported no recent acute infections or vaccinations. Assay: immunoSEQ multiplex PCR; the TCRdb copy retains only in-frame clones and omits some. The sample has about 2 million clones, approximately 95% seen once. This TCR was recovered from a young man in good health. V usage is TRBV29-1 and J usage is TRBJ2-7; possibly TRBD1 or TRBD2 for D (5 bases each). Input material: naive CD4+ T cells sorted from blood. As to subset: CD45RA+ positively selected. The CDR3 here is CSVGVGGDEQYF. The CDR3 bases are TGCAGCGTGGGGGTTGGTGGGGACGAGCAGTACTTC.